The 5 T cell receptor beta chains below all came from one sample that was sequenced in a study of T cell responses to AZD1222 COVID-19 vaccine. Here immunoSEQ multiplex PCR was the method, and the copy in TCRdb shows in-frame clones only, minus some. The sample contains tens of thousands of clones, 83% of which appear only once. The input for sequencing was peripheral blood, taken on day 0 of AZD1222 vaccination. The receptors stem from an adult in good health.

This CDR3 is CASSLRLAKTDTQYF. The DNA of the CDR3 is TGCGCCAGCAGCTTACGACTAGCGAAGACAGATACGCAGTATTTT. This chain uses TRBV5-1 with TRBJ2-3, with 8 bases fitting TRBD2. The junction had 5 bases not matched to a gene; V was cut back by 2 bases and J by 3 bases. Germline V gene data show CDR1 as SGHRS and CDR2 as YFSETQ. The CDR3 extends over 15 amino acids.

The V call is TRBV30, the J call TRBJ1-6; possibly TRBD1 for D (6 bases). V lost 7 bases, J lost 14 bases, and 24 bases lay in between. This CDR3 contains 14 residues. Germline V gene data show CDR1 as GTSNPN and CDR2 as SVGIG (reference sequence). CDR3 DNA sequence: TGTGCCTACACCTTGGGACAAGGAGGATCGTCCCTCCACTTT. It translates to CAYTLGQGGSSLHF.

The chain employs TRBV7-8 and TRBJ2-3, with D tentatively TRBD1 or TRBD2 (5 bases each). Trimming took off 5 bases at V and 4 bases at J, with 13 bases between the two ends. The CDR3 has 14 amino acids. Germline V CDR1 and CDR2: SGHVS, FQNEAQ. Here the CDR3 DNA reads TGTGCCAGCAGCCCCGGGACGGTAGCAGATACGCAGTATTTT. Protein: CASSPGTVADTQYF. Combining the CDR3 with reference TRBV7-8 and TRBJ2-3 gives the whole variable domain GAGVSQSPRYKVAKRGQDVALRCDPISGHVSLFWYQQALGQGPEFLTYFQNEAQLDKSGLPSDRFFAERPEGSVSTLKIQRTQQEDSAVYLCASSPGTVADTQYFGPGTRLTVL.

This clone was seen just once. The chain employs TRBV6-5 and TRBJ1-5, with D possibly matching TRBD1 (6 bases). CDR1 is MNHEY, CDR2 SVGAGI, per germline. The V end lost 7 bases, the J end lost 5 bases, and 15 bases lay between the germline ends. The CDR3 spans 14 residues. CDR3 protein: CASTQRGDYQPQHF. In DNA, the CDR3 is TGTGCCAGCACCCAGAGGGGGGATTATCAGCCCCAGCATTTT.

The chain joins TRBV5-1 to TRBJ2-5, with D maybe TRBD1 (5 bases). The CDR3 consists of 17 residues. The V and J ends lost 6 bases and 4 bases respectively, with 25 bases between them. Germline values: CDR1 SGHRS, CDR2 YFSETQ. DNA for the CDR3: TGCGCCAGCAACAGCCTGCCCCTAGGGGCGGTTTCAGAGACCCAGTACTTC. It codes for CASNSLPLGAVSETQYF.